This T cell receptor beta chain is drawn from a study of CD8 T cell repertoires and HIV-1 epitope variants. A word on this clone: Its antigen is currently unknown.

Overall study results and limits: Most of the nine antigen-specific clonotypes appeared cross-reactive to autologous or escape variants.

Trimming stripped 3 bases from V and 2 bases from J, with 5 bases between. CDR1 is SNHLY, CDR2 FYNNEI, per germline. This CDR3 contains 13 residues. Assay: immunoSEQ multiplex PCR; the TCRdb copy retains only in-frame clones and omits some. The sample lists under 100,000 clones, almost 75% seen once, with 25% to 30% in the top ten. Sequenced input: uncultured baseline CD8+ T cells from peripheral blood mononuclear cells (PBMCs). This receptor was identified in a male donor with HIV. The chain carries TRBV2 and TRBJ1-5, with unresolved D. CDR3 sequence reads: CASSEVGNQPQHF. The CDR3 DNA reads TGTGCCAGCAGTGAGGTAGGCAATCAGCCCCAGCATTTT.